The present T cell receptor beta chain was sequenced within a study of blood T cell repertoires in COVID-19. Study as a whole: PBMCs, B-cell-depleted T cells, or T cells provided the cDNA or gDNA that made up the material.

V dropped 4 bases and J dropped 3; count of bases not matched to a gene: 8. This CDR3 is built from 15 residues. From germline, CDR1 is SQVTM and CDR2 ANQGSEA. Data came from immunoSEQ multiplex PCR; TCRdb stores just in-frame clones and leaves some out. The data hold around 320,000 clones, with about 91% observed a single time. The sequenced sample was peripheral blood. This clonotype was sampled from a woman under 40 who had recovered from COVID-19. The chain links TRBV29-1 to TRBJ2-4; TRBD2 aligns across 8 bases. This CDR3 reads CSVAQRGRDKNIQYF. DNA for the CDR3: TGCAGCGTTGCCCAGCGGGGGAGGGACAAAAACATTCAGTACTTC. Based on the CDR3 plus reference TRBV29-1 and TRBJ2-4, the full variable domain is SAVISQKPSRDICQRGTSLTIQCQVDSQVTMMFWYRQQPGQSLTLIATANQGSEATYESGFVIDKFPISRPNLTFSTLTVSNMSPEDSSIYLCSVAQRGRDKNIQYFGAGTRLSVL.